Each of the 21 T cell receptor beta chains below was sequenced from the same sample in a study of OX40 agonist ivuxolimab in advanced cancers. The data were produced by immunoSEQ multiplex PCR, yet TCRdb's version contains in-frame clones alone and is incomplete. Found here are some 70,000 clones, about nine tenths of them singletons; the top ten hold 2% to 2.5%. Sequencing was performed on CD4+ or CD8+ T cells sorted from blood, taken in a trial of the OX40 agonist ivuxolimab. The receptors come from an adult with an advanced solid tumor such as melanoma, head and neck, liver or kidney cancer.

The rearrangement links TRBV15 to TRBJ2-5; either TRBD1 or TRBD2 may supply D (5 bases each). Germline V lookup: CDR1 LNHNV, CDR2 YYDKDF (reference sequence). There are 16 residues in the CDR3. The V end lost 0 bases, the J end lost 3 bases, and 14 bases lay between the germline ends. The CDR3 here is CATSRDGGVWEETQYF. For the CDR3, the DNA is TGTGCCACCAGCAGAGATGGGGGAGTTTGGGAAGAGACCCAGTACTTC.

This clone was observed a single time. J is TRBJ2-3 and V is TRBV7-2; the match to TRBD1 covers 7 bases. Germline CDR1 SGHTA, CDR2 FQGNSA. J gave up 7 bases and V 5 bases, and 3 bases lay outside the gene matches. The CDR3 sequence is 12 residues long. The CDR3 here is CASSQTGNTQYF. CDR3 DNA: TGTGCCAGCAGCCAGACAGGGAATACGCAGTATTTT.

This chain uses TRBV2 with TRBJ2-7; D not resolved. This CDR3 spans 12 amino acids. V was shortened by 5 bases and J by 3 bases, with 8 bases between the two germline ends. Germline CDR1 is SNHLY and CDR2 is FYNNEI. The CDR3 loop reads CASSQDGYEQYF. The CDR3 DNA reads TGTGCCAGCAGTCAAGACGGCTACGAGCAGTACTTC.

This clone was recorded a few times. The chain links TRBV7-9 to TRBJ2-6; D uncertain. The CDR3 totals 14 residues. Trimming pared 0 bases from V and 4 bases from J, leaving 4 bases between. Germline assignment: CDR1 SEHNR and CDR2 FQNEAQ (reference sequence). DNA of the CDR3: TGTGCCAGCAGCTTAGCTGGGGGGGCCAACGTCCTGACTTTC. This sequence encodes CASSLAGGANVLTF. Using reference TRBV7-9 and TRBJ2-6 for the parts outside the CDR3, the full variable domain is DTGVSQNPRHKITKRGQNVTFRCDPISEHNRLYWYRQTLGQGPEFLTYFQNEAQLEKSRLLSDRFSAERPKGSFSTLEIQRTEQGDSAMYLCASSLAGGANVLTFGAGSRLTVL.

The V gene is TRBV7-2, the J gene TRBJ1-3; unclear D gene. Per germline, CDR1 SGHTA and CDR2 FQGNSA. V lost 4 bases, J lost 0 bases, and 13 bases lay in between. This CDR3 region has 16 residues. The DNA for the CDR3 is TGTGCCAGCAGCTCCAGAATATTAGACTCTGGAAACACCATATATTTT. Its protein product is CASSSRILDSGNTIYF.

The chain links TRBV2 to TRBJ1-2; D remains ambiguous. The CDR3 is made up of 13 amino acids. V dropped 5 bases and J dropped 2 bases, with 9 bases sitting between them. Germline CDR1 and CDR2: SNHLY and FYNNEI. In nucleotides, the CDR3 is TGTGCCAGCAGTTCTGACACCAACTATGGCTACACCTTC. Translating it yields CASSSDTNYGYTF.

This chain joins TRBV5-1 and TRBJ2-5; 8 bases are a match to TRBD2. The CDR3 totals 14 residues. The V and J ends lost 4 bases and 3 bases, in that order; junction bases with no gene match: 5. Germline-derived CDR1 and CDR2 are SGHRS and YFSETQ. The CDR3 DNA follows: TGCGCCAGCAGCCCGGGAGGGCTTGAAGAGACCCAGTACTTC. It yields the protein CASSPGGLEETQYF.

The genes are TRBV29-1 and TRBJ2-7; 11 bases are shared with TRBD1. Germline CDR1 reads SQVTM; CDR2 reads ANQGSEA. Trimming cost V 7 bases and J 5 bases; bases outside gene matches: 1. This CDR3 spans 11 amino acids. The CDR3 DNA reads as TGCAGCGCGGGACAGGGGGACGAGCAGTACTTC. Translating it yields CSAGQGDEQYF.

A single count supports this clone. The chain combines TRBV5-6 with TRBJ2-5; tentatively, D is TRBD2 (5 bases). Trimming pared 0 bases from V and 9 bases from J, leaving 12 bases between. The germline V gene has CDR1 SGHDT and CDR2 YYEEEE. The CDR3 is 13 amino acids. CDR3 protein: CASSLVSGVAQYF. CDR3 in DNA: TGTGCCAGCAGCTTGGTAAGCGGCGTGGCCCAGTACTTC.

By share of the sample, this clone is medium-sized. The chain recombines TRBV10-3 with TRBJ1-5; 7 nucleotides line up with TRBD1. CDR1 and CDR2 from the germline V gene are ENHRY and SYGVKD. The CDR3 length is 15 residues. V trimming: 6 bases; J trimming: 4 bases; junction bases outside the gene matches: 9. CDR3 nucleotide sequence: TGTGCCATCAGCGCCGCATCAGGGGGTAATCAGCCCCAGCATTTT. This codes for CAISAASGGNQPQHF.

CDR3 DNA sequence: TGTGCCAGCAGCCCGCCAGGGTCCGGGGTGTCAGCTTTCTTT. This translates into CASSPPGSGVSAFF. The chain is built from TRBV5-5 and TRBJ1-1, with D possibly TRBD1 on 5 matching bases. V was trimmed by 4 bases and J by 10 bases, leaving 20 bases between them. Germline lookup yields CDR1 SGHKS and CDR2 YYEKEE (reference sequence). This CDR3 has 14 amino acids.

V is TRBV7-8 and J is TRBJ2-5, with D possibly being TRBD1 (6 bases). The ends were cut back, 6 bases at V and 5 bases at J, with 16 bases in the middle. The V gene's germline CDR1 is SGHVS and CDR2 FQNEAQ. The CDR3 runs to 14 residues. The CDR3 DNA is TGTGCCAGCAGTTCCGGCGGTAGGGGGGAGACCCAGTACTTC. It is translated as CASSSGGRGETQYF.

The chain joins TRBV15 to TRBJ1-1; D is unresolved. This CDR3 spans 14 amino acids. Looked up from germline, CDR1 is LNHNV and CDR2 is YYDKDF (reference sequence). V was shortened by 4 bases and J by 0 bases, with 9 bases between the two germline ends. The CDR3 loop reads CATSIPPMNTEAFF. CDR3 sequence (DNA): TGTGCCACCAGCATTCCTCCGATGAACACTGAAGCTTTCTTT.

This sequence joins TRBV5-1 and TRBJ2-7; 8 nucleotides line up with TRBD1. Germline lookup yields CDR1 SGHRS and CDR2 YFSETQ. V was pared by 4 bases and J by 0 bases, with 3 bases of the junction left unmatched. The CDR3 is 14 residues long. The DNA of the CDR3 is TGCGCCAGCAGCGCGGGACAGGCCTCCTACGAGCAGTACTTC. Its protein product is CASSAGQASYEQYF.

CDR3 protein: CAISGTGTRDGYTF. For the CDR3, the DNA is TGTGCCATCAGTGGAACCGGGACACGGGATGGCTACACCTTC. The rearrangement joins TRBV10-3 to TRBJ1-2; D might be TRBD1 (6 bases). Trimming pared 4 bases from V and 6 bases from J, leaving 15 bases between. CDR1 is ENHRY and CDR2 is SYGVKD in the germline V gene. The CDR3 loop spans 14 amino acids.

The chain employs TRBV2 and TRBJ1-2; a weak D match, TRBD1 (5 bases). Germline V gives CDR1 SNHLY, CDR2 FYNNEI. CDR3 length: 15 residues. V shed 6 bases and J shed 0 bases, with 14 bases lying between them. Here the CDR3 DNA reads TGTGCCAGCAGGGAAACGAAACAGGCTAACTATGGCTACACCTTC. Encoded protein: CASRETKQANYGYTF.

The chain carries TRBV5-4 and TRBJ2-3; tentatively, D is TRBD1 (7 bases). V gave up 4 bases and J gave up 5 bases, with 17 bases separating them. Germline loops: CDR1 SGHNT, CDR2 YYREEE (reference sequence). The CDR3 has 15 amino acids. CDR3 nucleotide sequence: TGTGCCAGCAGCCGCAGGGGGGACGGAGGAGATACGCAGTATTTT. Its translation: CASSRRGDGGDTQYF.

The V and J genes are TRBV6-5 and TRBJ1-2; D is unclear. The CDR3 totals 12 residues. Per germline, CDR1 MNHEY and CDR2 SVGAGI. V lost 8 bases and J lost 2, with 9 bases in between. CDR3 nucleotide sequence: TGTGCCAGCTCGGGATCAAACTATGGCTACACCTTC. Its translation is CASSGSNYGYTF.

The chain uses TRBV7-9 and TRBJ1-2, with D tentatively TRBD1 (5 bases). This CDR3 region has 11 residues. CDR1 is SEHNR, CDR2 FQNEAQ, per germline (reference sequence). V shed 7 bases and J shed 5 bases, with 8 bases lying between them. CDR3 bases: TGTGCCAGCACCAAGGGGTATGGCTACACCTTC. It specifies CASTKGYGYTF. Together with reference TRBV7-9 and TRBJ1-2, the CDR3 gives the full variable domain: DTGVSQNPRHKITKRGQNVTFRCDPISEHNRLYWYRQTLGQGPEFLTYFQNEAQLEKSRLLSDRFSAERPKGSFSTLEIQRTEQGDSAMYLCASTKGYGYTFGSGTRLTVV.

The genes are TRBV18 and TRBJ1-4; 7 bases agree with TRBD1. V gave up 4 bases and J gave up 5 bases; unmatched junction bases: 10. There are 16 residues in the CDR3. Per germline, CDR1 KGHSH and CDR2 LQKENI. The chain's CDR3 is CASSRGQAGGNEKLFF. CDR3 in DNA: TGTGCCAGCTCACGTGGACAGGCCGGGGGAAATGAAAAACTGTTTTTT. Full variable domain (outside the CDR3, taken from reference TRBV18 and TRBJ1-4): NAGVMQNPRHLVRRRGQEARLRCSPMKGHSHVYWYRQLPEEGLKFMVYLQKENIIDESGMPKERFSAEFPKEGPSILRIQQVVRGDSAAYFCASSRGQAGGNEKLFFGSGTQLSVL.

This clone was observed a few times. The DNA for the CDR3 is TGTGCCAGCAGTTTGCAGGGGAGGAACACTGAAGCTTTCTTT. Amino acid sequence: CASSLQGRNTEAFF. The chain carries TRBV28 and TRBJ1-1; TRBD1 is a possible D gene (6 bases). The CDR3 length is 14 residues. Trimming took 3 bases from V and 1 from J, leaving 9 bases between them. Per germline, CDR1 MDHEN and CDR2 SYDVKM.